This T cell receptor (beta chain) is drawn from a study of blood T cell repertoires in COVID-19 (dated by TCRdb to about 2020). At the level of the whole study: Samples covering the acute and convalescent phases of COVID-19 were provided by collaborators in the United States, Italy and Spain. The material from the prospective study consisted of cDNA or gDNA derived from T cells, B-cell-depleted T cells, or PBMCs. The samples were drawn from two sources: the first 160 participants of the ongoing ImmuneRACE study, and fewer than 1,500 subjects contributed by 6 global collaborators. The repertoires were released in a freely available public database intended as a resource for research on the immune response to SARS-CoV-2. Sample metadata almost always included a de-identified subject ID, COVID-19 status, age in years and sex. The dataset comprised deeply sampled blood TCRbeta repertoires from subjects exposed to, actively infected with, or recovered from COVID-19. Where HLA class I and class II types were available, the types were taken from metadata supplied by the sample provider, not from assay-based typing. Paper-wide results and their limitations: The quantity of clinical and demographic metadata differed by source and by participant and was supplied without curation.

Participants in the prospective study were aged 18 to 89 years, lived in about two dozen United States geographic areas, and enrolled through a virtual design. Cohort assignment in the prospective study relied on participant-reported clinical history from a screening survey and a study questionnaire. Recovered participants in ImmuneRACE Cohort 3 were defined by two consecutive negative NP/OP PCR tests, clearance by a healthcare professional, or resolution of symptoms. Each participant in the prospective study had whole blood, serum and a nasopharyngeal or oropharyngeal swab collected by mobile phlebotomists. Additional blood draws and questionnaires over a roughly two-month period could optionally be provided by prospective study participants. Before DNA extraction, prospective study blood samples were shipped either frozen or at room temperature. Only a few counts were recorded for this clone. Its antigen remains unidentified. No much larger clone is present one base from it, and per-base qualities are unavailable. The same CDR3 also results from other DNA sequences found in this sample.

Trimming at the junction amounts to 1 base on V and 4 bases on J, and the germline ends lie 6 bases apart. The CDR3 runs 12 residues from the cysteine to the phenylalanine. Just CDR3 DNA is preserved here, 36 bases in frame from base 1. Based on the germline V gene, the CDR1 and CDR2 sequences are SGHRS and YFSETQ. TCRbeta CDR3 regions were amplified from genomic DNA using the immunoSEQ Assay, a bias-controlled multiplex PCR. The authors' pipeline ran thus. Within the assay, amplification of reference gene primers was used to estimate how many nucleated cells each sample contained. To quantify the absolute abundance of each unique TCRbeta CDR3 rearrangement, sequence reads were collapsed and filtered. Productive Simpson clonality was computed per sample as the square root of Simpson's diversity index over productive rearrangements. This is the immuneACCESS table as TCRdb keeps it, with only in-frame sequences that have V and J called. A part of the clones is gone; compared with another copy, unresolved V genes explain less than half, and the rest is unexplained. The DNA was the basis for D and trimming; V, J and clone size are from that table. This sample lists about 300,000 clones; 85% were detected once. 2% to 3% of the sample goes to the ten largest clones.

The chain is made from TRBV5-1 and TRBJ2-7, with no confident D gene call. Sequencing used PBMCs or T cells enriched from blood (not recorded which). This TCR derives from a woman aged 50 to 65 who had recovered from COVID-19. At the DNA level, the sequence is TGCGCCAGCAGCTTGCCCGGGTACGAGCAGTACTTC. The resulting protein is CASSLPGYEQYF.